This T cell receptor (beta chain) was identified during a study of vaccination effects on CD4 cells after COVID-19. Study at large: Two doses of either BNT162b2 or mRNA-1273 were given to each participant. General study findings and limits: Relatively few convalescent patients took part in the study, which had no early post-infection timepoints.

Viral peptide pools were used in the ViraFEST assay to expand antigen-specific CD4+ T cells, and sequencing came afterward. With 9 to 11 days of culture completed, CD4+ T cells were isolated. No vaccinee had earlier SARS-CoV-2 infection, and nucleocapsid antibodies were negative. With 7.5 to 10 ug/ml peptides and roughly 11 IU/ml IL-2, fewer than 2.5 million PBMC per well were cultured. Cells had half their medium changed to IL-2 medium on days 3 and 7. Clones were sequenced by immunoSEQ multiplex PCR, and TCRdb holds only the in-frame ones, with some missing. There are roughly 60,000 clones in the sample; under 70% occur only once, and about 16% lies in the top ten. Of note for this clone: Its specificity is unknown.

The specimen was CD4+ T cells from PBMCs cultured with SARS-CoV-2 spike peptides, collected before COVID-19 vaccination. This sequence was found in a human donor who received a COVID-19 vaccine.

The CDR3 DNA reads as TGTGCCAGCAGCTTGGGCGTCCCCGCGATCTCTGGAAACACCATATATTTT. Translated, it gives CASSLGVPAISGNTIYF. The J gene is TRBJ1-3, the V gene TRBV11-2, with no clear D. The CDR3 sequence is 17 residues long. The ends were cut back, 3 bases at V and 0 bases at J, with 15 bases in the middle. Germline V gene lookup returns CDR1 SGHAT and CDR2 FQNNGV.